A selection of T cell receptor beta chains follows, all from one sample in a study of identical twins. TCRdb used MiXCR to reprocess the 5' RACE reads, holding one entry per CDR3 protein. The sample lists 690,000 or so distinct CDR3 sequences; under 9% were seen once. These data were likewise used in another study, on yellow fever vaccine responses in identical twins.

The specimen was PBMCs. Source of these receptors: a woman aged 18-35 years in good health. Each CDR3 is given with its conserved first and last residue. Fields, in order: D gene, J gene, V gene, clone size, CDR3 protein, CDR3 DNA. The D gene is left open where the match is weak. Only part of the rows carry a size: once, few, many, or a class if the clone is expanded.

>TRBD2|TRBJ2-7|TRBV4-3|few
CASSQDSGRLGNEQYF
TGCGCCAGCAGCCAAGACAGCGGGAGGCTCGGGAACGAGCAGTACTTC
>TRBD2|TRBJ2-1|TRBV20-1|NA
CSARKLAGGSNEQFF
TGCAGTGCTAGAAAACTAGCGGGAGGGAGTAATGAGCAGTTCTTC
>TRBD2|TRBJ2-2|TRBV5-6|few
CASSLRGAGENTGELFF
TGTGCCAGCAGCTTGCGTGGAGCGGGGGAGAACACCGGGGAGCTGTTTTTT
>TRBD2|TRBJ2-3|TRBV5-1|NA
CASTMTSGTDTQYF
TGCGCCAGCACTATGACTAGCGGCACAGATACGCAGTATTTT
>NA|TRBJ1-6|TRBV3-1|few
CASSQYGKNSPLHF
TGTGCCAGCAGCCAGTATGGGAAGAATTCACCCCTCCACTTT
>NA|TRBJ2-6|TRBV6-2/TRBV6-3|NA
CASINSGSGANVLTF
TGTGCCAGCATAAATTCGGGCTCTGGGGCCAACGTCCTGACTTTC
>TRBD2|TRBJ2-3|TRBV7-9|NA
CASSLELAASTDTQYF
TGTGCCAGCAGCTTGGAACTAGCGGCGAGCACAGATACGCAGTATTTT
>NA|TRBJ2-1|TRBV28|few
CASRRAGGDSYNEQFF
TGTGCCAGCAGACGAGCCGGCGGGGATTCCTACAATGAGCAGTTCTTC
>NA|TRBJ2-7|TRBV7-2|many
CASSLLATGEQYF
TGTGCCAGCAGCTTACTAGCCACCGGCGAGCAGTACTTC
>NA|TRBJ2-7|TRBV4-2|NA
CASSQVSRYEQYF
TGTGCCAGCAGCCAAGTTTCACGCTACGAGCAGTACTTC
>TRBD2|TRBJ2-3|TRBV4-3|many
CASSPRAGGITRDTQYF
TGCGCCAGCAGCCCCAGGGCGGGAGGGATCACAAGGGATACGCAGTATTTT
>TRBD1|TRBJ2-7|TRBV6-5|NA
CASRYDRGYSYEQYF
TGTGCCAGCCGCTACGACAGGGGATACTCCTACGAGCAGTACTTC
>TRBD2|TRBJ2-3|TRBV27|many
CASSPGTSGALDTQYF
TGTGCCAGCAGTCCGGGGACTAGCGGGGCATTAGATACGCAGTATTTT
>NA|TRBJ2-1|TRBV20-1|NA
CSARDLTGTSYNEQFF
TGCAGTGCTAGAGATCTCACAGGGACTTCCTACAATGAGCAGTTCTTC
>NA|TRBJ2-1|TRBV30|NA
CARGGGNEQFF
TGTGCCCGGGGAGGCGGGAATGAGCAGTTCTTC
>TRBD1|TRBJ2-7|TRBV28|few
CASSLYGTGGEQYF
TGTGCCAGCAGTTTATACGGGACAGGGGGCGAGCAGTACTTC
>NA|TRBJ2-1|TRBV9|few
CASSVKLALNNEQFF
TGTGCCAGCAGCGTTAAATTAGCGCTAAACAATGAGCAGTTCTTC
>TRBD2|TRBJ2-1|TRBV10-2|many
CASRDPTSGDYNEQFF
TGCGCCAGCAGGGACCCGACTAGCGGGGACTACAATGAGCAGTTCTTC
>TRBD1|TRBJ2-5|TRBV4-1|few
CASSQHPGQVQETQYF
TGCGCCAGCAGCCAACACCCGGGACAGGTCCAAGAGACCCAGTACTTC
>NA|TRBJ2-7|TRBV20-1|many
CSARGGVTYEQYF
TGCAGTGCTAGGGGCGGGGTTACCTACGAGCAGTACTTC
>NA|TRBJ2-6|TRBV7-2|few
CASSLGVPSSGANVLTF
TGTGCCAGCAGCTTAGGAGTTCCTAGCTCTGGGGCCAACGTCCTGACTTTC
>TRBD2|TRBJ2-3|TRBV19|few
CASRSRTSGFTDTQYF
TGTGCCAGTAGATCCAGGACTAGCGGATTCACAGATACGCAGTATTTT
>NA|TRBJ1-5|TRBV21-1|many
CASSKDREKKQPQHF
TGTGCCAGCAGCAAGGACAGGGAGAAGAAACAGCCCCAGCATTTT
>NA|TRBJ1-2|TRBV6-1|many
CASSTRGAMDGYTF
TGTGCCAGCAGCACAAGGGGGGCGATGGATGGCTACACCTTC
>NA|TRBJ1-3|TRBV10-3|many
CAIRGGNTIYF
TGTGCCATCAGGGGTGGAAACACCATATATTTT
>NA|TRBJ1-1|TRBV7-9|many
CASSFYGGTEAFF
TGTGCCAGCAGCTTTTACGGGGGCACTGAAGCTTTCTTT
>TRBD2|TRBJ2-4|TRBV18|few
CASSPSFGGRDQNIQYF
TGTGCCAGCTCACCTTCCTTTGGAGGGAGGGACCAAAACATTCAGTACTTC
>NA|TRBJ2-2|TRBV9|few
CASSVVAVSTGELFF
TGTGCCAGCAGCGTAGTCGCAGTGAGCACCGGGGAGCTGTTTTTT
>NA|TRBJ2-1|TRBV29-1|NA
CSVEDVQGPQFF
TGCAGCGTTGAAGATGTACAGGGCCCGCAGTTCTTC
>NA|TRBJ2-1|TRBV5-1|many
CASSLLAGAHNEQFF
TGCGCCAGCAGCTTGCTCGCGGGGGCGCACAATGAGCAGTTCTTC
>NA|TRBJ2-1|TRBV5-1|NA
CASSLGRPGASLTGNEQFF
TGCGCCAGCAGCTTGGGGAGACCGGGGGCTAGCCTCACGGGCAATGAGCAGTTCTTC
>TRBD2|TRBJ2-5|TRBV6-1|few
CASSGLAGTETQYF
TGTGCCAGCAGTGGCCTAGCGGGAACGGAGACCCAGTACTTC
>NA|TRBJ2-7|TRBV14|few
CASSQAPSSYEQYF
TGTGCCAGCAGCCAAGCCCCGAGCTCCTACGAGCAGTACTTC
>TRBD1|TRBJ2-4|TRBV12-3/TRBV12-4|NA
CASSSSGGRTGDFRNIQYF
TGTGCCAGCAGTTCTAGTGGGGGGAGGACAGGGGATTTCAGGAACATTCAGTACTTC
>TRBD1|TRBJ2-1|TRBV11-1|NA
CASSLGVGRDSSYNEQFF
TGTGCCAGCAGCTTAGGGGTGGGAAGGGACAGCTCCTACAATGAGCAGTTCTTC